One sample yielded the 10 T cell receptor beta chains listed below, sequenced in a study of blood T cell repertoires in COVID-19. This table comes from immunoSEQ multiplex PCR, and its TCRdb copy is limited to in-frame clones, with some not included. The sample includes roughly 95,000 clones, just over 90% of them seen just once. Input material: peripheral blood. These receptors all come from a woman aged 45-65 years in a cohort sampled during active COVID-19.

This clone was observed once. The V gene is TRBV18, the J gene TRBJ2-3, with a tentative D call TRBD2 (5 bases). Deletions cut 3 bases from V and 0 bases from J, with 10 bases between. The CDR3 sequence is 15 residues long. Germline-derived CDR1 and CDR2 are KGHSH and LQKENI. CDR3 residues: CASSPTLVSTDTQYF. The CDR3 DNA reads as TGTGCCAGCTCACCTACACTAGTTAGCACAGATACGCAGTATTTT.

The chain couples TRBV3-1 (or the pseudogene TRBV3-2) to TRBJ1-1; weak D call: TRBD1 (5 bases). Looked up from germline, CDR1 is LGHDT and CDR2 is YNNKEL (reference sequence). The CDR3 is made up of 14 amino acids. Trimming left V 3 bases short and J 0 bases short, with 8 bases between. CDR3 sequence reads: CASSHGGLNTEAFF. CDR3 in DNA: TGTGCCAGCAGCCACGGGGGATTGAACACTGAAGCTTTCTTT.

The rearrangement uses TRBV7-9 and TRBJ1-1; no clear D gene. The length of the CDR3 is 12 residues. The germline V and J ends were trimmed by 1 base and 5 bases, with 5 bases remaining between them. Germline V gene lookup returns CDR1 SEHNR and CDR2 FQNEAQ (reference sequence). The CDR3 nucleotides are TGTGCCAGCAGCTTAGTAGTTACTGAAGCTTTCTTT. Protein product: CASSLVVTEAFF.

This chain links TRBV5-1 with TRBJ2-2; D is unresolved. Germline lookup yields CDR1 SGHRS and CDR2 YFSETQ. The CDR3 has 14 residues. The V end lost 0 bases, the J end lost 5 bases, and 8 bases lay between the germline ends. The CDR3 loop is CASSLDVITGELFF. CDR3 nucleotide sequence: TGCGCCAGCAGCTTGGATGTAATTACCGGGGAGCTGTTTTTT.

The CDR3 protein is CASRDQGLVEQYF. Written as DNA, the CDR3 is TGTGCCAGCAGGGACCAGGGACTGGTGGAGCAGTACTTC. The chain links TRBV2 to TRBJ2-7; possibly TRBD2 for D (6 bases). Germline CDR1 is SNHLY and CDR2 is FYNNEI. This CDR3 has 13 amino acids. Between the trimmed V and J ends, which lost 6 bases and 7 bases, there was a span of 16 bases. Using reference TRBV2 and TRBJ2-7 for the parts outside the CDR3, the full variable domain is EPEVTQTPSHQVTQMGQEVILRCVPISNHLYFYWYRQILGQKVEFLVSFYNNEISEKSEIFDDQFSVERPDGSNFTLKIRSTKLEDSAMYFCASRDQGLVEQYFGPGTRLTVT.

This clone has more than one count but fewer than ten. The chain employs TRBV7-9 and TRBJ2-7, with a weak D call TRBD1 (7 bases). This CDR3 contains 14 residues. V lost 2 bases to trimming and J lost 6 bases, with 14 bases between them. In germline, CDR1 is SEHNR, CDR2 FQNEAQ (reference sequence). DNA of the CDR3: TGTGCCAGCAGCTTATCCCAGGGGGGATCCGAGCAGTACTTC. It yields the protein CASSLSQGGSEQYF.

The chain couples TRBV3-1 (or the pseudogene TRBV3-2) to TRBJ2-7; 8 nucleotides match TRBD2. Germline-derived CDR1 and CDR2 are LGHDT and YNNKEL (reference sequence). Germline trimming cut 1 base from V and 4 bases from J; bases unmatched to any gene: 15. The CDR3 runs to 18 residues. CDR3 residues: CASSQVSPYERGFYEQYF. In nucleotides, the CDR3 is TGTGCCAGCAGCCAAGTATCTCCCTACGAGCGGGGGTTTTACGAGCAGTACTTC.

The chain uses TRBV30 and TRBJ1-5; 11 bases align to TRBD1. The germline gives CDR1 GTSNPN, CDR2 SVGIG (reference sequence). Germline trimming cut 2 bases from V and 6 bases from J; bases unmatched to any gene: 9. This CDR3 region has 16 residues. CDR3 amino acids: CAWSYSRTGGSQPQHF. The CDR3 DNA follows: TGTGCCTGGAGTTACTCCCGGACAGGGGGCTCTCAGCCCCAGCATTTT.

J is TRBJ2-2 and V is TRBV4-1; D perhaps matches TRBD2 (5 bases). The CDR3 sequence is 16 residues long. CDR1 is MGHRA, CDR2 YSYEKL, per germline. The V gene lost 4 bases and the J gene lost 4 bases, with 16 bases spanning the gap. The CDR3 loop reads CASSPAPARVTGELFF. The CDR3 DNA reads as TGCGCCAGCAGCCCCGCCCCAGCGAGGGTCACCGGGGAGCTGTTTTTT.

The chain employs TRBV10-3 and TRBJ2-6, with D unclear. CDR3 length equals 15 residues. V was trimmed by 2 bases and J by 0 bases, leaving 5 bases between them. Per germline, CDR1 ENHRY and CDR2 SYGVKD. The CDR3 region has the DNA TGTGCCATCAGTGAGGGAGACTCTGGGGCCAACGTCCTGACTTTC. Its translation: CAISEGDSGANVLTF.